Listed below are T cell receptor beta chains from one sample, sequenced in a study of T-cell reconstitution after alpha-beta-depleted transplantation in children. A single record per CDR3 protein comes from TCRdb applying MiXCR to the PCR reads. The sample lists about 580,000 distinct CDR3 sequences; 23% were seen once. Sequencing used PBMCs, mostly from graft donor cells, obtained 360 days after TCRalphabeta/CD19-depleted stem cell transplant. These receptors came from a boy less than two years old who had a stem cell transplant for acute myeloid leukemia, so the T cells may come from the graft donor. The CDR3 runs from the conserved cysteine through the conserved F or W. The D gene is left open where the match is weak. The listing skips clone size in some rows; elsewhere it reads once, few, many or a size class.

abundance	v_gene	j_gene	d_gene	CDR3aa	CDR3nt
many	TRBV28	TRBJ2-3	TRBD2	CASSSPGSGGYTDTQYF	TGTGCCAGCAGTTCCCCGGGTAGCGGGGGGTACACAGATACGCAGTATTTT
.	TRBV21-1	TRBJ2-3	.	CASSKARKKGASTDTQYF	TGTGCCAGCAGCAAAGCGAGGAAGAAGGGGGCAAGCACAGATACGCAGTATTTT
.	TRBV20-1	TRBJ2-7	.	CSALRDYEQYF	TGCAGTGCCCTCCGGGATTACGAGCAGTACTTC
few	TRBV5-1	TRBJ1-5	TRBD1	CASSPQGRNQPQHF	TGCGCCAGCAGCCCACAGGGGAGGAATCAGCCCCAGCATTTT
.	TRBV28	TRBJ2-7	.	CASSGTGTGWDEQYF	TGTGCCAGCAGTGGGACCGGGACGGGTTGGGACGAGCAGTACTTC
few	TRBV20-1	TRBJ1-5	.	CSARSPDRFGQPQHF	TGCAGTGCTAGAAGTCCTGACAGGTTCGGGCAGCCCCAGCATTTT
many	TRBV12-3/TRBV12-4	TRBJ1-2	.	CASSPWTDHYGYTF	TGTGCCAGCAGCCCATGGACAGACCACTATGGCTACACCTTC
.	TRBV3-1	TRBJ1-1	.	CASSQDLETANTEAFF	TGTGCCAGCAGCCAAGATCTTGAGACAGCGAACACTGAAGCTTTCTTT
.	TRBV29-1	TRBJ2-6	TRBD2	CSVEDRGGAGANVLTF	TGCAGCGTTGAAGATCGGGGGGGGGCTGGGGCCAACGTCCTGACTTTC
.	TRBV27	TRBJ2-1	.	CASSPMAAVYNEQFF	TGTGCCAGCAGTCCCATGGCAGCGGTGTACAATGAGCAGTTCTTC
many	TRBV21-1	TRBJ1-2	.	CATFEQGEGGYTF	TGTGCCACCTTCGAACAGGGAGAGGGTGGCTACACCTTC
.	TRBV20-1	TRBJ1-6	.	CSARDGRGSPLHF	TGCAGTGCTAGAGATGGCCGGGGTTCACCCCTCCACTTT
few	TRBV20-1	TRBJ2-3	TRBD2	CSASLAGANTDTQYF	TGCAGTGCTAGTCTAGCGGGGGCCAACACAGATACGCAGTATTTT
.	TRBV7-8	TRBJ2-1	.	CASSLARVYNEQFF	TGTGCCAGCAGCTTAGCCCGGGTTTACAATGAGCAGTTCTTC
.	TRBV5-6	TRBJ1-4	TRBD1	CASSRAGGKKLFF	TGTGCCAGCAGCCGGGCAGGGGGGAAAAAACTGTTTTTT
many	TRBV12-3/TRBV12-4	TRBJ1-6	.	CASSSPAGAGNSPLHF	TGTGCCAGCAGTTCCCCAGCTGGGGCAGGGAATTCACCCCTCCACTTT
many	TRBV9	TRBJ1-2	.	CASNLPEQLHGYTF	TGTGCCAGCAATTTACCTGAACAGCTTCATGGCTACACCTTC
few	TRBV6-1	TRBJ2-5	.	CASTKRRTQGQETQYF	TGTGCCAGCACCAAAAGGAGGACCCAAGGCCAAGAGACCCAGTACTTC
few	TRBV4-1	TRBJ1-3	.	CASSQGFPTGGRNTIYF	TGCGCCAGCAGCCAAGGATTCCCGACGGGGGGAAGAAACACCATATATTTT
.	TRBV6-5	TRBJ2-3	.	CASSYGWSDTQYF	TGTGCCAGCAGTTACGGTTGGTCAGATACGCAGTATTTT
.	TRBV6-5	TRBJ1-5	.	CASSYSSSANQPQHF	TGTGCCAGCAGTTACTCCAGTTCGGCAAATCAGCCCCAGCATTTT
few	TRBV7-9	TRBJ1-1	.	CASSLEYTEAFF	TGTGCCAGCAGCTTAGAGTACACTGAAGCTTTCTTT
.	TRBV6-5	TRBJ2-3	TRBD1	CASSYRGRGGTDTQYF	TGTGCCAGCAGTTACAGGGGGCGAGGGGGCACAGATACGCAGTATTTT
.	TRBV5-1	TRBJ2-5	TRBD1	CASSAGQGARGETQYF	TGCGCCAGCAGCGCCGGACAGGGGGCGCGGGGAGAGACCCAGTACTTC
few	TRBV29-1	TRBJ2-3	.	CSLRLTNTDTQYF	TGCAGCTTGCGACTAACAAACACAGATACGCAGTATTTT
many	TRBV12-3/TRBV12-4	TRBJ2-3	TRBD2	CASSFFSGGTDTQYF	TGTGCCAGCAGTTTCTTTAGCGGGGGAACAGATACGCAGTATTTT
.	TRBV5-1	TRBJ2-1	.	CASSLNEGTNLYNEQFF	TGCGCCAGCAGCTTGAATGAGGGGACAAACCTCTACAATGAGCAGTTCTTC
few	TRBV9	TRBJ2-1	TRBD2	CASSVGLDYNEQFF	TGTGCCAGCAGCGTGGGACTAGACTACAATGAGCAGTTCTTC
.	TRBV25-1	TRBJ1-1	.	CASSEYFGNEAFF	TGTGCCAGCAGTGAATATTTCGGGAATGAAGCTTTCTTT
.	TRBV20-1	TRBJ2-2	TRBD2	CSARFRDYPTGELFF	TGCAGTGCTAGATTCCGGGACTACCCGACCGGGGAGCTGTTTTTT
.	TRBV14	TRBJ2-1	.	CASSHYSEQFF	TGTGCCAGCAGCCATTACTCTGAGCAGTTCTTC
.	TRBV28	TRBJ2-2	.	CATGDIWRGELFF	TGTGCCACCGGGGACATTTGGCGTGGGGAGCTGTTTTTT
many	TRBV3-1	TRBJ2-5	TRBD1	CASSRVDRGRETQYF	TGTGCCAGCAGCCGCGTCGACAGGGGTCGAGAGACCCAGTACTTC
few	TRBV6-1	TRBJ1-2	TRBD1	CASRLQGRAMSYTF	TGTGCCAGCAGACTACAGGGGAGGGCGATGAGCTACACCTTC
few	TRBV5-1	TRBJ2-1	.	CASSFTLDGNEQFF	TGCGCCAGCAGCTTTACCCTAGATGGAAATGAGCAGTTCTTC
few	TRBV7-9	TRBJ2-7	TRBD1	CASSLRGQHPDYEQYF	TGTGCCAGCAGCTTACGGGGACAGCATCCCGACTACGAGCAGTACTTC
.	TRBV28	TRBJ1-4	.	CASSYRVPNEKLFF	TGTGCCAGCAGTTACCGGGTCCCTAATGAAAAACTGTTTTTT
few	TRBV6-2/TRBV6-3	TRBJ2-1	.	CASSLTAYHEQFF	TGTGCCAGCAGTTTAACAGCTTATCATGAGCAGTTCTTC
.	TRBV2	TRBJ1-5	.	CASSDAGDQPQHF	TGTGCCAGCAGTGATGCAGGGGATCAGCCCCAGCATTTT
few	TRBV5-5	TRBJ2-1	.	CASSLTTGPGYEQFF	TGTGCCAGCAGTCTTACCACCGGACCAGGGTATGAGCAGTTCTTC
.	TRBV20-1	TRBJ2-5	.	CSASTLGGRGETQYF	TGCAGTGCTTCAACCCTGGGGGGCCGGGGAGAGACCCAGTACTTC
.	TRBV19	TRBJ1-2	.	CASSIWEQGSYGYTF	TGTGCCAGTAGTATATGGGAACAGGGAAGCTATGGCTACACCTTC
.	TRBV19	TRBJ2-1	.	CASNSRHRQVDEQFF	TGTGCCAGTAATAGCCGGCACCGCCAGGTCGATGAGCAGTTCTTC
few	TRBV12-3/TRBV12-4	TRBJ1-1	.	CASSPNGGTGTAFF	TGTGCCAGCAGTCCTAACGGGGGGACGGGGACGGCTTTCTTT
.	TRBV28	TRBJ2-2	.	CASSAAGPITGELFF	TGTGCCAGCAGTGCGGCCGGGCCAATCACCGGGGAGCTGTTTTTT
.	TRBV15	TRBJ2-7	TRBD1	CATSRDPQGRYEQYF	TGTGCCACCAGCAGAGATCCACAGGGGAGATACGAGCAGTACTTC
few	TRBV6-1	TRBJ2-1	TRBD2	CASSQAGGHSYNEQFF	TGTGCCAGCTCCCAAGCGGGGGGACATTCCTACAATGAGCAGTTCTTC
few	TRBV28	TRBJ1-5	.	CASGSPGIGNQPQHF	TGTGCCAGCGGTTCCCCGGGAATTGGGAATCAGCCCCAGCATTTT
few	TRBV6-1	TRBJ1-3	.	CASSDPPRSSGNTIYF	TGTGCCAGCAGTGACCCGCCTAGGAGCTCTGGAAACACCATATATTTT
few	TRBV20-1	TRBJ2-2	.	CSASAGGDTGELFF	TGCAGTGCTAGTGCTGGGGGCGACACCGGGGAGCTGTTTTTT